Below are 25 T cell receptor beta chains sequenced from a single sample in a study of regulatory T cells in long-lasting Graves disease. The TCR beta library used iRepertoire HTBI primers with Arm-PCR amplification of CDR3. Using its own MiXCR run on the multiplex PCR reads, TCRdb lists one record per CDR3 protein. The sample consists of approximately 400,000 distinct CDR3 sequences, 20% of them appearing once. Documented time point: persistent/refractory GD, antithyroid drugs over 5 years with positive TRAb. Extracted PBMC RNA gave rise to the TCR library. The starting material was peripheral blood mononuclear cells (PBMCs), obtained when the disease was refractory, from a patient treated with antithyroid drugs. These receptors all come from a female donor with Graves disease.

In this sample, this clonotype turned up many times. The chain has TRBV27 and TRBJ1-2; 9 nucleotides align to TRBD1. Trimming removed 6 bases from V and 2 bases from J; junction bases left unmatched: 7. There are 15 residues in the CDR3. From germline, CDR1 is MNHEY and CDR2 SMNVEV (reference sequence). The CDR3 region is CASRRAGTGNYGYTF. For the CDR3, the DNA is TGTGCCAGCAGAAGGGCCGGGACAGGGAACTATGGCTACACCTTC.

The chain couples TRBV19 to TRBJ2-7; D remains ambiguous. V lost 3 bases, J lost 0 bases, and 12 bases lay in between. The CDR3 sequence is 15 residues long. CDR1 is LNHDA, CDR2 SQIVND, per germline (reference sequence). CDR3 coding DNA: TGTGCCAGTAGTATTGGTCCGGGCCACTCCTACGAGCAGTACTTC. Encoded protein: CASSIGPGHSYEQYF.

The chain recombines TRBV19 with TRBJ2-7; possibly TRBD2 for D (6 bases). Between the trimmed V and J ends, which lost 6 bases and 5 bases, there was a span of 14 bases. The CDR3 is made up of 13 amino acids. Germline CDR1 LNHDA, CDR2 SQIVND (reference sequence). The CDR3 DNA is TGTGCCAGTAGCCGAGGTCGGGGGAACGAGCAGTACTTC. This translates into CASSRGRGNEQYF.

J is TRBJ2-1 and V is TRBV6-1, with 7 bases matching TRBD1. The germline gives CDR1 MNHNS, CDR2 SASEGT. V lost 5 bases, J lost 2 bases, and 9 bases stayed unmatched. The CDR3 loop spans 16 amino acids. DNA of the CDR3: TGTGCCAGCAGTCGCGAGACAGGGCCACCCTACAATGAGCAGTTCTTC. Its translation: CASSRETGPPYNEQFF.

This clonotype was observed a few times. V is TRBV20-1 and J is TRBJ2-2, with 11 bases that match TRBD2. The V and J ends lost 6 bases and 4 bases, in that order; junction bases with no gene match: 22. The CDR3 loop spans 20 amino acids. Germline CDR1 DFQATT, CDR2 SNEGSKA (reference sequence). The CDR3, as DNA: TGCAGTGCCCTCGGACAGTCCAAGACTAGCGGGAAAGGGGTCACCGGGGAGCTGTTTTTT. This translates into CSALGQSKTSGKGVTGELFF.

The gene calls are TRBV9 and TRBJ1-2; D gene ambiguous. CDR3 length: 11 residues. The germline V gene encodes CDR1 SGDLS and CDR2 YYNGEE. Trimming shortened V by 3 bases and J by 4 bases, and 4 bases separated the two germline ends. In nucleotides, the CDR3 is TGTGCCAGCAGCGGGACCTATGGCTACACCTTC. Its translation is CASSGTYGYTF.

This clonotype was picked up a small number of times. The chain carries TRBV6-1 and TRBJ1-5; 7 bases match TRBD1. Germline lookup yields CDR1 MNHNS and CDR2 SASEGT. The CDR3 runs 16 residues. J lost 0 bases, V lost 7 bases, and 9 bases had no gene match. The CDR3 bases are TGTGCCAGCAAGGGGGCGAGTTTAATTAGCAATCAGCCCCAGCATTTT. Residues: CASKGASLISNQPQHF.

This clonotype occurred many times. The chain links TRBV15 to TRBJ1-1; no definite D call. Deletions cut 5 bases from V and 3 bases from J, with 13 bases between. This CDR3 spans 14 amino acids. Germline CDR1 and CDR2: LNHNV and YYDKDF (reference sequence). The CDR3, as DNA: TGTGCCACCAGCGCGGCGAGGGCAGACACTGAAGCTTTCTTT. The encoded protein is CATSAARADTEAFF.

This clonotype was recorded at least ten times. This rearrangement joins TRBV28 to TRBJ1-5; a weak D match, TRBD1 (5 bases). CDR1 is MDHEN and CDR2 is SYDVKM in the germline V gene. The CDR3 contains 14 residues. Trimming left V 6 bases short and J 0 bases short, with 9 bases between. The CDR3 coding sequence is TGTGCCAGCAGGTTCCAGGGTAGCAATCAGCCCCAGCATTTT. Encoded protein: CASRFQGSNQPQHF.

This clonotype was seen many times. The chain employs TRBV7-9 and TRBJ1-6, with TRBD1 matching over 7 bases. V was clipped by 4 bases and J by 8 bases; unmatched bases: 2. Germline assignment: CDR1 SEHNR and CDR2 FQNEAQ (reference sequence). The CDR3 is 13 residues long. CDR3 in DNA: TGTGCCAGCAGCTCGGGACAGCATTCACCCCTCCACTTT. This sequence encodes CASSSGQHSPLHF.

This clonotype was counted only a few times. V and J are TRBV29-1 and TRBJ2-2; TRBD2 matches at 13 bases. CDR3 length: 19 residues. Germline CDR1 SQVTM, CDR2 ANQGSEA. V dropped 0 bases and J dropped 4; count of bases not matched to a gene: 11. CDR3 amino acids: CSVEDLTSGRPSGTGELFF. Here the CDR3 DNA reads TGCAGCGTTGAAGATCTGACTAGCGGGAGGCCCTCGGGCACCGGGGAGCTGTTTTTT.

The chain carries TRBV29-1 and TRBJ1-2, with D maybe TRBD1 (6 bases). CDR1 is SQVTM, CDR2 ANQGSEA, per germline. The V and J ends lost 4 bases and 4 bases respectively, with 10 bases between them. There are 12 residues in the CDR3. The CDR3 spells CSVVGGRYGYTF. DNA for the CDR3: TGCAGCGTTGTTGGGGGCCGCTATGGCTACACCTTC.

This clonotype has ten or more counts. V and J are TRBV27 and TRBJ2-2; 10 bases map to TRBD2. The CDR3 extends over 15 amino acids. Germline loops: CDR1 MNHEY, CDR2 SMNVEV (reference sequence). The ends lost 6 bases at V and 3 bases at J; junction bases unmatched: 4. CDR3 sequence: CASRPTSGYTGELFF. The CDR3, as DNA: TGTGCCAGCAGGCCGACTAGCGGGTACACCGGGGAGCTGTTTTTT.

This clonotype has a single count. It may be a read error: a sequence one base away is much more abundant. The genes are TRBV28 and TRBJ1-6, with TRBD1 as a possible D gene (5 bases). Germline assignment: CDR1 MDHEN and CDR2 SYDVKM. CDR3 size: 14 residues. V was cut by 7 bases and J by 11 bases, with 18 bases left in between. CDR3 sequence: CASNVGRPSAPLHF. The DNA of the CDR3 is TGTGCCAGCAATGTGGGACGGCCTTCGGCACCCCTCCACTTT.

This clonotype was seen repeatedly, ten times or more. The V and J genes are TRBV7-2 and TRBJ2-7; 7 bases are shared with TRBD1. Germline-derived CDR1 and CDR2 are SGHTA and FQGNSA. The CDR3 totals 15 residues. V trimming: 5 bases; J trimming: 2 bases; junction bases outside the gene matches: 9. The CDR3 region has the DNA TGTGCCAGCAGCCCTGACAGGGAAAACCCCTACGAGCAGTACTTC. Its translation: CASSPDRENPYEQYF.

In this sample, this clonotype turned up many times. The chain links TRBV7-2 to TRBJ2-7; D possibly corresponds to TRBD2 (6 bases). Germline V gives CDR1 SGHTA, CDR2 FQGNSA. V lost 2 bases and J 3 bases, leaving 11 bases between the germline ends. The CDR3 spans 14 residues. Written as DNA, the CDR3 is TGTGCCAGCAGCTTAAGCGGCGGGAACTACGAGCAGTACTTC. This sequence encodes CASSLSGGNYEQYF.

The chain links TRBV7-2 to TRBJ2-3; D possibly corresponds to TRBD1 (7 bases). Germline V CDR1 and CDR2: SGHTA, FQGNSA. Trimming removed 5 bases at V and 6 bases at J, with 27 bases between. The length of the CDR3 is 18 residues. The CDR3 DNA sequence: TGTGCCAGCAGCGCCCACCGGGGGACAGTTACCTGGCGGGATACGCAGTATTTT. It translates to CASSAHRGTVTWRDTQYF.

This clonotype was seen repeatedly, ten times or more. The V gene is TRBV20-1, the J gene TRBJ2-5; 14 positions match TRBD2. J was trimmed by 5 bases and V by 2 bases; bases with no gene match: 1. The CDR3 has 14 residues. From germline, CDR1 is DFQATT and CDR2 SNEGSKA (reference sequence). CDR3 residues: CSARRTSGRETQYF. CDR3 in DNA: TGCAGTGCTAGAAGGACTAGCGGGAGGGAGACCCAGTACTTC.

About this clonotype: A read error may account for a junction end that differs from germline. This chain uses TRBV7-8 with TRBJ2-5; D is tentatively TRBD1 or TRBD2 (6 bases each). Germline V gives CDR1 SGHVS, CDR2 FQNEAQ. The CDR3 is 14 amino acids. The DNA for the CDR3 is TGTGCCAGCAGTTTAGGGGGGATAGAGGAGACCCAGTACTTC. It is translated as CASSLGGIEETQYF.

This clonotype appeared many times. This chain uses TRBV28 with TRBJ1-2; the match to TRBD1 covers 8 bases. This CDR3 region has 17 residues. Unmatched junction bases numbered 16, after V lost 5 bases and J lost 5 bases. Germline V gene sequence: CDR1 MDHEN, CDR2 SYDVKM. The CDR3 reads CASSQAGTGYGRYGYTF. In DNA form, the CDR3 reads TGTGCCAGCAGTCAGGCGGGGACAGGATACGGCCGATATGGCTACACCTTC.

This clonotype was counted a few times. The gene calls are TRBV28 and TRBJ2-7; TRBD1 aligns across 10 bases. The trim removed 6 bases at V and 0 bases at J, leaving 5 bases unmatched. The CDR3 consists of 15 residues. Germline loops: CDR1 MDHEN, CDR2 SYDVKM. The CDR3 bases are TGTGCCAGCAGAAGACAGGGGGCCAGCTCCTACGAGCAGTACTTC. Translated, it gives CASRRQGASSYEQYF.

The rearrangement joins TRBV20-1 to TRBJ2-4, with 12 bases fitting TRBD1. Trimming cost V 7 bases and J 6 bases; bases outside gene matches: 4. Per the germline V gene, CDR1 is DFQATT and CDR2 is SNEGSKA (reference sequence). The CDR3 runs 13 residues. CDR3 sequence reads: CSGWDRGRNIQYF. CDR3 nucleotides: TGCAGTGGATGGGACAGGGGGCGAAACATTCAGTACTTC.

V and J are TRBV4-2 and TRBJ1-3, with TRBD1 matching over 7 bases. The CDR3 spans 18 residues. Germline CDR1 reads LGHNA; CDR2 reads YNFKEQ. V was clipped by 0 bases and J by 0 bases; unmatched bases: 8. CDR3 bases: TGTGCCAGCAGCCAAGATAGGTCGGGACAGCTCTCTGGAAACACCATATATTTT. This codes for CASSQDRSGQLSGNTIYF.

There are many counts of this clonotype. The genes are TRBV2 and TRBJ2-6; the D is unclear. Trimming removed 3 bases at V and 1 base at J, with 7 bases between. This CDR3 is built from 15 residues. Germline V CDR1 and CDR2: SNHLY, FYNNEI. CDR3 sequence reads: CASSDWASGANVLTF. The CDR3 nucleotides are TGTGCCAGCAGTGATTGGGCGTCTGGGGCCAACGTCCTGACTTTC.

This clonotype was counted a few times. The V gene is TRBV11-2, the J gene TRBJ2-7, with D tentatively TRBD1 (6 bases). Between the trimmed V and J ends, which lost 4 bases and 5 bases, there was a span of 15 bases. This CDR3 is built from 14 residues. From germline, CDR1 is SGHAT and CDR2 FQNNGV. CDR3 DNA sequence: TGTGCCAGCAGCTCGGAACAGGGTGGGGACGAGCAGTACTTC. It yields the protein CASSSEQGGDEQYF. The full variable domain, rest sourced from reference TRBV11-2 and TRBJ2-7, is EAGVAQSPRYKIIEKRQSVAFWCNPISGHATLYWYQQILGQGPKLLIQFQNNGVVDDSQLPKDRFSAERLKGVDSTLKIQPAKLEDSAVYLCASSSEQGGDEQYFGPGTRLTVT.